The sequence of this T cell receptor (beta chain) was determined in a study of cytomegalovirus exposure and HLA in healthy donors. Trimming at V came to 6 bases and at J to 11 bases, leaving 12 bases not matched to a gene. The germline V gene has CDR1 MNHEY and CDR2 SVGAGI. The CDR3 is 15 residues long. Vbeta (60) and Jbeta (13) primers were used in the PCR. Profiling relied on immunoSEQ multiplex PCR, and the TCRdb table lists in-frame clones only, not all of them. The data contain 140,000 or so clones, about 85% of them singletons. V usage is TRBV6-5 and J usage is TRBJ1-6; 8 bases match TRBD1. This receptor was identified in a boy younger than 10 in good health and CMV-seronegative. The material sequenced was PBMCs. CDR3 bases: TGTGCCAGCAGCCGACAACGACAGGGGATGCCACCCCTCCACTTT. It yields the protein CASSRQRQGMPPLHF.